Below, 6 T cell receptor beta chains from the same sample are listed, as sequenced in a study of molecular identifiers for immune sequencing clone quantification. TCRdb ran MiXCR on the PCR reads and lists one entry per CDR3 protein. The profile shows hundreds of thousands of distinct CDR3 sequences, 20% of them singletons. Sequencing input: naive CD8+ T cells from blood, with Jurkat cell RNA spiked in. Stated subset: FACS-sorted CD8+CD4-CCR7+CD45RA+ naive T cells. All receptors come from a human donor in good health. Some libraries in this study had Jurkat cell RNA spiked in.

With regard to this clonotype: This may be a read error: a much more frequent sequence differs by one nucleotide. The rearrangement uses TRBV7-4 and TRBJ1-1; D remains unclear. The CDR3 spans 13 residues. Germline lookup yields CDR1 SGHVT and CDR2 SQSDAQ. The CDR3 sequence is CASSPEGHTEALF. The CDR3 DNA reads as TGTGCCAGCAGCCCCGAGGGCCACACTGAAGCTCTCTTT.

This clonotype appeared many times. V is TRBV6-2 or TRBV6-3 and J is TRBJ1-5; D perhaps matches TRBD1 (5 bases). The V end lost 8 bases, the J end lost 3 bases, and 17 bases lay between the germline ends. The CDR3 length is 15 residues. Germline-derived CDR1 and CDR2 are MNHEY and SVGEGT. Written as DNA, the CDR3 is TGTGCCAGCGGCCGGACGTTGGGGGACAATCAGCCCCAGCATTTT. Translated, it gives CASGRTLGDNQPQHF.

This clonotype was seen ten or more times. This chain uses TRBV15 with TRBJ1-5; no clear D gene. Germline V gene data show CDR1 as LNHNV and CDR2 as YYDKDF (reference sequence). Trimming removed 6 bases at V and 2 bases at J, with 5 bases between. The CDR3 totals 12 residues. CDR3 in amino acids: CATREGNQPQHF. In nucleotides, the CDR3 is TGTGCCACCAGAGAGGGCAATCAGCCCCAGCATTTT.

With regard to this clonotype: This could be a read error, since a much larger clone is one nucleotide away. The chain links TRBV27 to TRBJ2-2; the D gene is possibly TRBD1 (6 bases). CDR3 length: 14 amino acids. Germline CDR1 MNHEY, CDR2 SMNVEV (reference sequence). CDR3 residues: CASQRGMNTGELSF. The CDR3 DNA reads as TGTGCCAGCCAAAGGGGGATGAACACCGGGGAGCTGTCTTTT.

Many counts were recorded for this clonotype. The rearrangement uses TRBV27 and TRBJ1-4; tentatively, D is TRBD1 (6 bases). CDR1 and CDR2 from the germline V gene are MNHEY and SMNVEV (reference sequence). The V end lost 8 bases, the J end lost 8 bases, and 12 bases lay between the germline ends. The CDR3 has 12 amino acids. The CDR3 DNA is TGTGCCAGCGGACAGTTTCCAGAAAAACTGTTTTTT. Translated: CASGQFPEKLFF. Complete variable domain (other parts from reference TRBV27 and TRBJ1-4): EAQVTQNPRYLITVTGKKLTVTCSQNMNHEYMSWYRQDPGLGLRQIYYSMNVEVTDKGDVPEGYKVSRKEKRNFPLILESPSPNQTSLYFCASGQFPEKLFFGSGTQLSVL.

As regards this clonotype: This clone may be a read error of a much larger clone one base away. CDR3 loop: CVSSLREDNEQFF. For the CDR3, the DNA is TGTGTCAGCAGCCTCCGGGAGGACAATGAGCAGTTCTTC. This chain joins TRBV7-9 and TRBJ2-1; 7 bases are a match to TRBD2. Germline V gene sequence: CDR1 SEHNR, CDR2 FQNEAQ (reference sequence). The CDR3 contains 13 residues.